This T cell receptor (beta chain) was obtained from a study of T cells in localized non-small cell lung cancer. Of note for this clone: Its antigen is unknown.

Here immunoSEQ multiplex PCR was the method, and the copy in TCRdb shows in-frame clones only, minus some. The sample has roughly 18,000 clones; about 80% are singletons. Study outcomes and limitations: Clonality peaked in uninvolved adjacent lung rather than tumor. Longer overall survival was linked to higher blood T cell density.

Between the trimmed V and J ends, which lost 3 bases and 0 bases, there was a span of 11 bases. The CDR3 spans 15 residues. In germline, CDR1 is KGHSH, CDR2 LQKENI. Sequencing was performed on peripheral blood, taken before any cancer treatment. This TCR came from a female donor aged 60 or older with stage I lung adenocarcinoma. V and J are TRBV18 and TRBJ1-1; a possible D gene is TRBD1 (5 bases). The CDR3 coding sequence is TGTGCCAGCTCACCGGCTGGAGGGGTGAACACTGAAGCTTTCTTT. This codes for CASSPAGGVNTEAFF.